This TCR beta chain was profiled in a study of CD8+CD57+ T cells in acquired aplastic anemia. Study-wide context: Healthy donor CD4+ cell samples had a mean of about 10 million reads.

CDR3 and TCR beta VDJ profiling relied on genomic DNA as the template. TCRdb redid the calling of the reads with MiXCR, one entry per CDR3 protein. Of some 200,000 distinct CDR3 sequences listed, approximately 57% are singletons. CDR3 length: 15 amino acids. Germline V lookup: CDR1 SEHNR, CDR2 FQNEAQ (reference sequence). V was pared by 8 bases and J by 6 bases, with 11 bases of the junction left unmatched. The sample comprised sorted CD4+, CD8+, or CD8+CD57+ T cells (not recorded which) from PBMCs. This clonotype was sampled from a human donor in good health. The rearrangement links TRBV7-9 to TRBJ2-3; 10 bases match TRBD1. The CDR3 DNA reads as TGTGCCAGCGGGTTAAGGGACAGGGGATTGGATACGCAGTATTTT. Translation: CASGLRDRGLDTQYF. Together with reference TRBV7-9 and TRBJ2-3, the CDR3 gives the full variable domain: DTGVSQNPRHKITKRGQNVTFRCDPISEHNRLYWYRQTLGQGPEFLTYFQNEAQLEKSRLLSDRFSAERPKGSFSTLEIQRTEQGDSAMYLCASGLRDRGLDTQYFGPGTRLTVL.